This TCR beta chain was sequenced for a study of PD-1 blockade in classical Hodgkin lymphoma. Whole-study results and caveats: Complete responders matched newly diagnosed patients in baseline diversity. The authors excluded patients who started nivolumab under 1 year after ASCT.

Every patient had relapsed following autologous stem cell transplantation, and cohorts differed in brentuximab vedotin exposure. With 6 bases removed from V and 0 bases from J, the gap between germline ends came to 15 bases. This CDR3 is built from 17 residues. Germline lookup yields CDR1 MNHEY and CDR2 SMNVEV (reference sequence). Method: immunoSEQ multiplex PCR; TCRdb's copy keeps in-frame clones and lacks some. This table has about 41,000 clones, 85% to 90% appearing once. In regard to this clone: Its antigen is unknown.

Source: peripheral blood mononuclear cells (PBMCs), taken before the second cycle of nivolumab. The rearrangement uses TRBV27 and TRBJ2-6, with D perhaps TRBD1 or TRBD2 (5 bases each). The clonotype comes from a human donor with classical Hodgkin lymphoma. CDR3 coding DNA: TGTGCCAGCAGGCGTCCCGGGACGGGCTCTGGGGCCAACGTCCTGACTTTC. It codes for CASRRPGTGSGANVLTF.